This TCR beta chain was captured by sequencing in a study of blood T cell repertoires in COVID-19. Study-wide context: Collection of acute and convalescent COVID-19 samples took place in the United States, Italy and Spain. In each case, the material was cDNA or gDNA derived from T cells, B-cell-depleted T cells, or PBMCs.

The CDR3 has 14 amino acids. Germline assignment: CDR1 MNHEY and CDR2 SVGAGI. With 8 bases removed from V and 3 bases from J, the gap between germline ends came to 16 bases. Original processing methods: Amplification of reference gene primers was used by the study to estimate nucleated cell counts. Sequenced by immunoSEQ multiplex PCR; TCRdb stores in-frame clones only, minus some. The DNA was the basis for D and trimming; V, J and clone size are from that table. The sample yields roughly 180,000 clones, around 82% seen once. The chain recombines TRBV6-5 with TRBJ1-1, with D tentatively TRBD1 (6 bases). Sequencing was performed on peripheral blood. The receptor's source is a woman of 80 years or more with active or convalescent COVID-19. The CDR3 DNA is TGTGCCAGCCACCTACAGGGCATAGACACTGAAGCTTTCTTT. Translating gives CASHLQGIDTEAFF.